A single sample gave rise to the 17 T cell receptor beta chains below, sequenced in a study of post-analysis software for immune sequencing data. Study outcomes and limitations: When patients were compared with controls, a handful of TRBV segments were more frequent, TRBV5-6, TRBV5-1 and TRBV20-1 among them.

The antigens of these receptors remain unknown. TCR beta libraries were prepared from cDNA with unique molecular identifiers. Each CDR3 protein gets one entry after TCRdb re-called the PCR reads with MiXCR. Of 380,000 or so distinct CDR3 sequences in the sample, roughly 30% were seen once. The source material was blood. The receptors were gathered from a girl between 5 and 17 years old with multiple sclerosis.

The CDR3 nucleotides are TGTGCCAGCAGTTACTTGGGGGCTGGGACTGAAGCTTTCTTT. Residues: CASSYLGAGTEAFF. V usage is TRBV6-2 or TRBV6-3 and J usage is TRBJ1-1; perhaps TRBD1 as D (6 bases). The CDR3 consists of 14 residues. Germline V lookup: CDR1 MNHEY, CDR2 SVGEGT. Trimming left V 1 base short and J 5 bases short, with 11 bases between.

As concerns this clonotype: Germline and junction disagree at one end, which may indicate a read error. The V call is TRBV15, the J call TRBJ2-3, with a possible D match to TRBD1 (6 bases). Germline V gene sequence: CDR1 LNHNV, CDR2 YYDKDF (reference sequence). This CDR3 is 16 amino acids long. This chain's CDR3 is CATSREPGDVTDTQYF. The CDR3 nucleotides are TGTGCCACCAGCCGAGAACCAGGGGATGTTACAGATACGCAGTATTTT.

The chain joins TRBV29-1 to TRBJ2-5; TRBD2 aligns across 8 bases. Per germline, CDR1 SQVTM and CDR2 ANQGSEA. V was clipped by 4 bases and J by 5 bases; unmatched bases: 6. This CDR3 is 13 amino acids long. As DNA, the CDR3 is TGCAGCGTTGCTGGACTAGCAGGGGAGACCCAGTACTTC. Its protein product is CSVAGLAGETQYF. The whole variable domain, filled in from reference TRBV29-1 and TRBJ2-5, reads SAVISQKPSRDICQRGTSLTIQCQVDSQVTMMFWYRQQPGQSLTLIATANQGSEATYESGFVIDKFPISRPNLTFSTLTVSNMSPEDSSIYLCSVAGLAGETQYFGPGTRLLVL.

In this sample, this clonotype turned up a few times. The junction and the germline gene differ at one end; a read error may be behind it. V and J are TRBV29-1 and TRBJ1-2, with 8 bases lining up with TRBD1. The CDR3 extends over 13 amino acids. Per germline, CDR1 SQVTM and CDR2 ANQGSEA. In DNA form, the CDR3 reads TGCAGCGTTGAAGGGACAGGGAACTTTGGCTACACCTTC. Amino acid sequence: CSVEGTGNFGYTF.

This clonotype has a handful of counts. V is TRBV6-5 and J is TRBJ2-3; weak D call: TRBD1 (6 bases). The germline V and J ends were trimmed by 5 bases and 6 bases, with 9 bases remaining between them. CDR1 is MNHEY and CDR2 is SVGAGI in the germline V gene. The CDR3 loop spans 12 amino acids. Here the CDR3 reads CASSTRGDTQYF. CDR3 nucleotide sequence: TGTGCCAGCAGTACTAGGGGGGATACGCAGTATTTT.

V gene TRBV5-1 combines with J gene TRBJ2-1, with unresolved D. Trimming stripped 4 bases from V and 1 base from J, with 12 bases between. The CDR3 sequence is 15 residues long. The germline CDR1 and CDR2 sequences are SGHRS and YFSETQ. The CDR3 nucleotides read TGCGCCAGCAGCCTAAGCGCCGGGTCCTACAATGAGCAGTTCTTC. Protein sequence: CASSLSAGSYNEQFF. The full variable domain, its missing parts supplied by reference TRBV5-1 and TRBJ2-1, is KAGVTQTPRYLIKTRGQQVTLSCSPISGHRSVSWYQQTPGQGLQFLFEYFSETQRNKGNFPGRFSGRQFSNSRSEMNVSTLELGDSALYLCASSLSAGSYNEQFFGPGTRLTVL.

This clonotype was seen once. The V and J genes are TRBV7-2 and TRBJ2-3; 7 bases fit TRBD2. Unmatched junction bases numbered 15, after V lost 7 bases and J lost 5 bases. The germline gives CDR1 SGHTA, CDR2 FQGNSA. The CDR3 covers 16 residues. The CDR3 DNA sequence: TGTGCCAGCACCCCGGAAGGGCGGGGGAGGGGAGATACGCAGTATTTT. It is translated as CASTPEGRGRGDTQYF. The full variable domain, completed using reference TRBV7-2 and TRBJ2-3, is GAGVSQSPSNKVTEKGKDVELRCDPISGHTALYWYRQSLGQGLEFLIYFQGNSAPDKSGLPSDRFSAERTGGSVSTLTIQRTQQEDSAVYLCASTPEGRGRGDTQYFGPGTRLTVL.

J is TRBJ1-1 and V is TRBV4-2; D is perhaps TRBD1 (5 bases). V was cut by 1 base and J by 6 bases, with 18 bases left in between. Germline V gene sequence: CDR1 LGHNA, CDR2 YNFKEQ. This CDR3 region has 16 residues. In nucleotides, the CDR3 is TGTGCCAGCAGCCAAGGCTCTACGGGGGTCAGGGCTGAAGCTTTCTTT. Its protein is CASSQGSTGVRAEAFF.

The chain uses TRBV15 and TRBJ1-2; 7 nucleotides line up with TRBD1. Trimming took 0 bases from V and 4 from J; bases not matched to a gene: 5. The CDR3 is 15 residues long. Germline V CDR1 and CDR2: LNHNV, YYDKDF (reference sequence). The CDR3 bases are TGTGCCACCAGCAGAGATGGGGGGACAGTCTATGGCTACACCTTC. It is translated as CATSRDGGTVYGYTF.

V usage is TRBV29-1 and J usage is TRBJ2-5; D may be TRBD2 (6 bases). This CDR3 contains 14 residues. Germline CDR1 SQVTM, CDR2 ANQGSEA. V lost 4 bases and J lost 6, with 18 bases in between. The CDR3 loop is CSVGDGGISKTQYF. The CDR3 nucleotides read TGCAGCGTTGGGGACGGGGGTATTAGCAAGACCCAGTACTTC.

The V gene is TRBV28, the J gene TRBJ2-7, with TRBD1 matching over 8 bases. CDR1 and CDR2 (germline): MDHEN, SYDVKM. There are 14 residues in the CDR3. V lost 5 bases, J lost 2 bases, and 5 bases stayed unmatched. In DNA form, the CDR3 reads TGTGCCAGCAGTCCGACAGGGGCCCCCTACGAGCAGTACTTC. It yields the protein CASSPTGAPYEQYF. Filled out from reference TRBV28 and TRBJ2-7, the complete variable domain reads DVKVTQSSRYLVKRTGEKVFLECVQDMDHENMFWYRQDPGLGLRLIYFSYDVKMKEKGDIPEGYSVSREKKERFSLILESASTNQTSMYLCASSPTGAPYEQYFGPGTRLTVT.

This sequence joins TRBV7-9 and TRBJ1-2; D is perhaps TRBD1 (6 bases). V shed 1 base and J shed 5 bases, with 17 bases lying between them. Germline CDR1 and CDR2: SEHNR and FQNEAQ (reference sequence). CDR3 length equals 16 residues. CDR3 bases: TGTGCCAGCAGCTTAGTAGGGGGTGGAGCTTCGTATGGCTACACCTTC. Amino acids: CASSLVGGGASYGYTF.

V is TRBV12-3 or TRBV12-4 and J is TRBJ2-3, with 7 bases identical to TRBD2. V was clipped by 7 bases and J by 5 bases; unmatched bases: 9. The CDR3 consists of 14 residues. CDR3 DNA: TGTGCCAGCACCCCTTGGCCGGGGGGAGATACGCAGTATTTT. Amino acid sequence: CASTPWPGGDTQYF.

The genes are TRBV14 and TRBJ2-7, with D perhaps TRBD2 (6 bases). The germline V gene encodes CDR1 SGHDN and CDR2 FVKESK. The V gene lost 5 bases and the J gene lost 5 bases, with 13 bases spanning the gap. CDR3 size: 13 residues. The CDR3 here is CASSSGLQNEQYF. As DNA, the CDR3 is TGTGCCAGCAGCTCGGGACTTCAAAACGAGCAGTACTTC.

This clonotype was seen a few times. The rearrangement uses TRBV5-1 and TRBJ2-1; tentatively, D is TRBD2 (6 bases). Trimming cost V 2 bases and J 4 bases, with 25 bases left between them. There are 19 residues in the CDR3. Germline V gene data show CDR1 as SGHRS and CDR2 as YFSETQ. The CDR3 region is CASSFGAGSGGGGYNEQFF. The CDR3 bases are TGCGCCAGCAGCTTTGGAGCGGGCTCAGGAGGAGGAGGGTACAATGAGCAGTTCTTC.

The chain joins TRBV12-5 to TRBJ2-5; D gene uncertain. The CDR3 sequence is 14 residues long. Germline assignment: CDR1 LGHNT and CDR2 FRNRAP. With 5 bases removed from V and 11 bases from J, the gap between germline ends came to 21 bases. DNA for the CDR3: TGTGCTAGTGGTCCGGGTACCCCCGTCCAGGCGCAGTACTTC. Its translation is CASGPGTPVQAQYF.

This clonotype was seen a few times. The V call is TRBV12-3 or TRBV12-4, the J call TRBJ2-1, with 11 bases aligning to TRBD2. The CDR3 has 17 residues. Unmatched junction bases numbered 7, after V lost 1 base and J lost 5 bases. In DNA form, the CDR3 reads TGTGCCAGCAGTTTAGGGCTAGCGGGGGGTCCACACAATGAGCAGTTCTTC. The encoded protein is CASSLGLAGGPHNEQFF.